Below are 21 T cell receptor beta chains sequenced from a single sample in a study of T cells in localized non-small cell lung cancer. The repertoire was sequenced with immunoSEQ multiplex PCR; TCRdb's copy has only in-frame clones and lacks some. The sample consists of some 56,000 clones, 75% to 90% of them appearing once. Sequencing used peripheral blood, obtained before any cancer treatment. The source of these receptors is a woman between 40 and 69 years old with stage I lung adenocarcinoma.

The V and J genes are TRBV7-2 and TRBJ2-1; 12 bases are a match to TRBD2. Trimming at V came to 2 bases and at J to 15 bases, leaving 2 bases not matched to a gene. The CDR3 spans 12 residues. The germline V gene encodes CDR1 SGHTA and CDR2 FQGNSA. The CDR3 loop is CASSLTSGGRFF. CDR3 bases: TGTGCCAGCAGCTTAACTAGCGGGGGGCGGTTCTTC.

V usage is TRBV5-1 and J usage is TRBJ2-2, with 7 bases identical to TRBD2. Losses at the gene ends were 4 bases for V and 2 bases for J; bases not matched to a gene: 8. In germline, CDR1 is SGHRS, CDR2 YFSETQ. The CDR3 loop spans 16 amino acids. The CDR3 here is CASSPVGGGNTGELFF. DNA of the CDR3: TGCGCCAGCAGCCCCGTTGGGGGGGGAAACACCGGGGAGCTGTTTTTT.

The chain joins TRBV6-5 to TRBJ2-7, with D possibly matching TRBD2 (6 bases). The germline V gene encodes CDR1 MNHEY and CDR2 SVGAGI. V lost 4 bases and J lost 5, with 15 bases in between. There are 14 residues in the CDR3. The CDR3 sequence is CASSWGGSKHEQYF. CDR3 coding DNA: TGTGCCAGCAGTTGGGGAGGATCCAAGCACGAGCAGTACTTC.

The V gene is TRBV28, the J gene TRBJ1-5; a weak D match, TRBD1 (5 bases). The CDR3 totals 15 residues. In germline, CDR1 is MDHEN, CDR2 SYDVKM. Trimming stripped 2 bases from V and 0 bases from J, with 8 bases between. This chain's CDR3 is CASSLGGYSNQPQHF. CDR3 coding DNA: TGTGCCAGCAGTTTAGGGGGATATAGCAATCAGCCCCAGCATTTT.

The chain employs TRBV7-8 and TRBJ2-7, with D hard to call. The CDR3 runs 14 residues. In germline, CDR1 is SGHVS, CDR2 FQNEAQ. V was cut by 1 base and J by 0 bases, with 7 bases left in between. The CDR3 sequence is CASSLGHSSYEQYF. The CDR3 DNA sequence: TGTGCCAGCAGCTTAGGACACAGCTCCTACGAGCAGTACTTC.

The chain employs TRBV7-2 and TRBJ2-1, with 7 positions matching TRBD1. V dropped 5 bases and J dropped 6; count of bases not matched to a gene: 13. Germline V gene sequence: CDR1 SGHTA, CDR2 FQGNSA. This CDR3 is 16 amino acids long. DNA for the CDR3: TGTGCCAGCAGCCCGAATCCCGCAGGGGGATTCAATGAGCAGTTCTTC. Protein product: CASSPNPAGGFNEQFF.

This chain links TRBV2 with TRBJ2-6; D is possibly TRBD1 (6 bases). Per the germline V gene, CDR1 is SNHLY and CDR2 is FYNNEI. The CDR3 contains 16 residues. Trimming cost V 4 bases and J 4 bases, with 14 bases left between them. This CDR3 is CASSGPEGTGANVLTF. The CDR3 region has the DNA TGTGCCAGCAGTGGACCCGAAGGGACAGGGGCCAACGTCCTGACTTTC.

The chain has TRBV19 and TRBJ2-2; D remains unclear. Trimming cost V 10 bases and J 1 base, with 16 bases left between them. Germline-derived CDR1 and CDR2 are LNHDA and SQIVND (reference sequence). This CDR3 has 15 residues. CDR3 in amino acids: CATNTQAGNTGELFF. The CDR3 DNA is TGTGCCACCAATACCCAGGCAGGGAACACCGGGGAGCTGTTTTTT.

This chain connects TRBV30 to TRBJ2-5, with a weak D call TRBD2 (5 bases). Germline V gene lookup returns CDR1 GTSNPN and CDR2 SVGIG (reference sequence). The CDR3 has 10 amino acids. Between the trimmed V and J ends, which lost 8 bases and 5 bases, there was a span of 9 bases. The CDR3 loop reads CAGAAETQYF. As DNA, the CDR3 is TGTGCCGGAGCGGCCGAGACCCAGTACTTC. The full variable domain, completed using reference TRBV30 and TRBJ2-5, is SQTIHQWPATLVQPVGSPLSLECTVEGTSNPNLYWYRQAAGRGLQLLFYSVGIGQISSEVPQNLSASRPQDRQFILSSKKLLLSDSGFYLCAGAAETQYFGPGTRLLVL.

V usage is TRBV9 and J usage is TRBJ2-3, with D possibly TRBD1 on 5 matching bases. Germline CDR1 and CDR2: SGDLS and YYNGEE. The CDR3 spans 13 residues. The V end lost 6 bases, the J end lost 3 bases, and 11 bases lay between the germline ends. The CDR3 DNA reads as TGTGCCAGCAATCGGCAGGGTACAGATACGCAGTATTTT. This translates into CASNRQGTDTQYF.

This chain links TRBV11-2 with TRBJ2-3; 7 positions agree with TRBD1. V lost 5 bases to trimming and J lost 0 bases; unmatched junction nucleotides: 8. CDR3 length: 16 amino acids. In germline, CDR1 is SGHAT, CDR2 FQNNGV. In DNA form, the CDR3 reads TGTGCCAGCAGCCCCTGGACAGGCGAAAGCACAGATACGCAGTATTTT. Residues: CASSPWTGESTDTQYF.

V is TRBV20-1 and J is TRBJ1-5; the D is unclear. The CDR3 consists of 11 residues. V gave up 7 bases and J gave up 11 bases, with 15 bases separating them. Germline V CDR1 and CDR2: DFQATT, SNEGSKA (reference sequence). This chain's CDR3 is CSGNLGSAQHF. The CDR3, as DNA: TGCAGTGGTAATTTGGGCAGTGCCCAGCATTTT.

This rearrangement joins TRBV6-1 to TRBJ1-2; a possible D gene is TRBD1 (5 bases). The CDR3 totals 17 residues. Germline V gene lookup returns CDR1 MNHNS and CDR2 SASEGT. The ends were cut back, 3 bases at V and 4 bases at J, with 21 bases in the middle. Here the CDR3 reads CASSDSIRGTWGYGYTF. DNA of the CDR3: TGTGCCAGCAGTGATTCCATAAGGGGCACGTGGGGCTATGGCTACACCTTC.

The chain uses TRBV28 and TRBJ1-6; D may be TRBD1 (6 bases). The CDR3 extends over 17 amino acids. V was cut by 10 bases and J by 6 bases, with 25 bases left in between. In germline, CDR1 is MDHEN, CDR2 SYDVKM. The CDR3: CATSGRGAGNLNSPLHF. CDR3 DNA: TGTGCCACCTCAGGCAGGGGCGCAGGGAACCTTAATTCACCCCTCCACTTT.

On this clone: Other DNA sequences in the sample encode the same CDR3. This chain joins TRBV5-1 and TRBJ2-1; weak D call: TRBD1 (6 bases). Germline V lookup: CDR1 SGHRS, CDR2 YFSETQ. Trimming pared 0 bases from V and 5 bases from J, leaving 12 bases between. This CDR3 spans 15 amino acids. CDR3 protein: CASSLVQGMNNEQFF. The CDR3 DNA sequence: TGCGCCAGCAGCTTGGTCCAGGGGATGAACAATGAGCAGTTCTTC.

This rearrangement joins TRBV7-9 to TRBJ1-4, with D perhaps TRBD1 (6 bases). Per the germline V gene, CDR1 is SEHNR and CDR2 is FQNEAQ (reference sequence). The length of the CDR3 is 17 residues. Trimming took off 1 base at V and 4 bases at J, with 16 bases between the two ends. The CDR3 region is CASSLGGARGNNEKLFF. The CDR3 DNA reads TGTGCCAGCAGCTTAGGGGGGGCTCGCGGAAATAATGAAAAACTGTTTTTT.

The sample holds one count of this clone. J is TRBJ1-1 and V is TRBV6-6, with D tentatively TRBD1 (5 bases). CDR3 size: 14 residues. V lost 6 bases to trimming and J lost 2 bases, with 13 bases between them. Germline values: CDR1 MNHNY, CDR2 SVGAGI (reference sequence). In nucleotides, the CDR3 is TGTGCCAGCAGACCCGACAGACCAAACACTGAAGCTTTCTTT. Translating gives CASRPDRPNTEAFF.

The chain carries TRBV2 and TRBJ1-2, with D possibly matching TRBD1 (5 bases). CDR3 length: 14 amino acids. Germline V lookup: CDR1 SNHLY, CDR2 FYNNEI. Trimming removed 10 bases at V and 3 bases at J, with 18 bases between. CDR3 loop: CAIFRAGLDYGYTF. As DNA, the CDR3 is TGTGCCATCTTTCGAGCAGGGTTGGACTATGGCTACACCTTC.

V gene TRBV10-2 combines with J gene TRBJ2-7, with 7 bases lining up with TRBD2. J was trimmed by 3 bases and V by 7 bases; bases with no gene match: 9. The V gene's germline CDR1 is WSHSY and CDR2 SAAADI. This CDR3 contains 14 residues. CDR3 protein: CASTIAGGDYEQYF. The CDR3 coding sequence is TGCGCCAGCACCATCGCTGGGGGGGACTACGAGCAGTACTTC.

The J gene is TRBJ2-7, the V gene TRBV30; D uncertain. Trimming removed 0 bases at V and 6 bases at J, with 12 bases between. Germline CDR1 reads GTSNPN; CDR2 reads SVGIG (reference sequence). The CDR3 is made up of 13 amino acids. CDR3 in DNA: TGTGCCTGGAGTGTAAGTATAGCAGGCGAGCAGTACTTC. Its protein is CAWSVSIAGEQYF.

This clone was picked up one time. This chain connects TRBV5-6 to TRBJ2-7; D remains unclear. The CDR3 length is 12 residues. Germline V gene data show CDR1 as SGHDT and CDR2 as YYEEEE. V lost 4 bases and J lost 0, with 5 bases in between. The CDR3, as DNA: TGTGCCAGCAGCCTGACCTCCTACGAGCAGTACTTC. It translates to CASSLTSYEQYF.